This TCR beta chain was found in a study of blood T cell repertoires in COVID-19. Study-level information: Both acute and convalescent COVID-19 samples were obtained from the United States, Italy and Spain. From T cells, B-cell-depleted T cells, or PBMCs came the material, which was cDNA or gDNA.

The CDR3 is made up of 17 amino acids. With 5 bases clipped from V and 0 bases from J, the junction kept 7 bases outside the gene matches. CDR1 is SGHAT and CDR2 is FQNNGV in the germline V gene. Participants spanned ages about 18 to 100 years and resided in 20 to 30 US areas. Symptom resolution, clearance, or two negative PCRs marked the recovered donors of Cohort 3. Sequencing used immunoSEQ multiplex PCR; TCRdb keeps in-frame clones, though not all of them. Of hundreds of thousands of clones in the sample, 85% to 90% were seen once. This chain connects TRBV11-2 to TRBJ2-7; 13 nucleotides match TRBD2. Sequenced material: PBMCs or T cells enriched from blood (not recorded which). This sequence originates from a man aged 25 to 40 who had recovered from COVID-19. The DNA for the CDR3 is TGTGCCAGCAGCCCAGTTGGGACTAGCGGGATCTCCTACGAGCAGTACTTC. It yields the protein CASSPVGTSGISYEQYF. Supplemented by reference TRBV11-2 and TRBJ2-7, the full variable domain reads EAGVAQSPRYKIIEKRQSVAFWCNPISGHATLYWYQQILGQGPKLLIQFQNNGVVDDSQLPKDRFSAERLKGVDSTLKIQPAKLEDSAVYLCASSPVGTSGISYEQYFGPGTRLTVT.